Each of the 2 T cell receptor beta chains below was sequenced from the same sample in a study of blood T cells in healthy people across ages. Through a sample-barcoded 5' primer and a J-beta primer mix, a second PCR was run for about 7 to 12 cycles. MiXCR, run by TCRdb on the 5' RACE reads, gives a single entry per CDR3 protein. The sample consists of hundreds of thousands of distinct CDR3 sequences, roughly 32% of them appearing once. Sequencing used blood. The receptors originated from a woman of 80 years or more in good health.

Ten or more counts support this clonotype. DNA of the CDR3: TGTGCCAGCACCCTCGCCGGAGGGGACGTAGATACGCAGTATTTT. Translated, it gives CASTLAGGDVDTQYF. This sequence joins TRBV7-9 and TRBJ2-3, with TRBD2 as a possible D gene (6 bases). Looked up from germline, CDR1 is SEHNR and CDR2 is FQNEAQ (reference sequence). The CDR3 loop spans 15 amino acids. V dropped 7 bases and J dropped 5 bases, with 19 bases sitting between them. The complete variable domain, with remaining parts taken from reference TRBV7-9 and TRBJ2-3, reads DTGVSQNPRHKITKRGQNVTFRCDPISEHNRLYWYRQTLGQGPEFLTYFQNEAQLEKSRLLSDRFSAERPKGSFSTLEIQRTEQGDSAMYLCASTLAGGDVDTQYFGPGTRLTVL.

This chain joins TRBV5-1 and TRBJ1-6, with D possibly TRBD1 on 6 matching bases. The CDR3 length is 15 residues. V was shortened by 4 bases and J by 14 bases, with 22 bases between the two germline ends. Germline V gene data show CDR1 as SGHRS and CDR2 as YFSETQ. CDR3 in amino acids: CASSLRDNPEETLHF. The CDR3, as DNA: TGCGCCAGCAGCCTCCGGGACAACCCAGAAGAGACCCTCCACTTT.